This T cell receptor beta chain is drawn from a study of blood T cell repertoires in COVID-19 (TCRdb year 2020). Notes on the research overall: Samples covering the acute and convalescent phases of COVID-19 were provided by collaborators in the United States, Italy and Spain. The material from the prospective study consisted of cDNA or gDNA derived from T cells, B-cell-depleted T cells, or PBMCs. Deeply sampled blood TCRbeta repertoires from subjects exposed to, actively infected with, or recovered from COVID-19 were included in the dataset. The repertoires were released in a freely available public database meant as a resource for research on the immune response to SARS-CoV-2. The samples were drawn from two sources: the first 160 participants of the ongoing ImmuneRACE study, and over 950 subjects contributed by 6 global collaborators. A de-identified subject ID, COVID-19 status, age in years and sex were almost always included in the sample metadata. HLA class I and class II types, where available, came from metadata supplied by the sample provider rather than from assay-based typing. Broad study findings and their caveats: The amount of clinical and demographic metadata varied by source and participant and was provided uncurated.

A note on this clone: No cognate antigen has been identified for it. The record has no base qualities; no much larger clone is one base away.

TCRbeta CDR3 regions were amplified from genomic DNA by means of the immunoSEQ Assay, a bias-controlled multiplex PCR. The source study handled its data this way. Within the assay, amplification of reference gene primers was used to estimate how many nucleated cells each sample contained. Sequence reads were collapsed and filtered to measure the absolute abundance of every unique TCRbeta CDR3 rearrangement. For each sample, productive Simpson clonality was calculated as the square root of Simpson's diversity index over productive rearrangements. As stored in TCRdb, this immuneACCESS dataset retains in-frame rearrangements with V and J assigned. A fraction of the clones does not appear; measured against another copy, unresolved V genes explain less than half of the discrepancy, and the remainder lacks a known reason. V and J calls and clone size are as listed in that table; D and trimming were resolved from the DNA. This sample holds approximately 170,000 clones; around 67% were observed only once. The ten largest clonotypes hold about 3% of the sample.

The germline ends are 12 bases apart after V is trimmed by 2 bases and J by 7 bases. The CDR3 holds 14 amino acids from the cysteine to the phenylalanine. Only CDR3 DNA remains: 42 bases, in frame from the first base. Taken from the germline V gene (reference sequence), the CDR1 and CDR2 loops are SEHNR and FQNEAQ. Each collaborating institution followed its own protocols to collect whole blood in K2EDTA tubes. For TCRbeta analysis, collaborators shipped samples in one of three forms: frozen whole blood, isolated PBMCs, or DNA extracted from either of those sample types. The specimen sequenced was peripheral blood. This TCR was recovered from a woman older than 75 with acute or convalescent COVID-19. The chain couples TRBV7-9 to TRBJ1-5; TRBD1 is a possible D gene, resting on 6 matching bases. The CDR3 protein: CASSLMGRGQPQHF. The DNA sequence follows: TGTGCCAGCAGCTTAATGGGGAGGGGGCAGCCCCAGCATTTT.